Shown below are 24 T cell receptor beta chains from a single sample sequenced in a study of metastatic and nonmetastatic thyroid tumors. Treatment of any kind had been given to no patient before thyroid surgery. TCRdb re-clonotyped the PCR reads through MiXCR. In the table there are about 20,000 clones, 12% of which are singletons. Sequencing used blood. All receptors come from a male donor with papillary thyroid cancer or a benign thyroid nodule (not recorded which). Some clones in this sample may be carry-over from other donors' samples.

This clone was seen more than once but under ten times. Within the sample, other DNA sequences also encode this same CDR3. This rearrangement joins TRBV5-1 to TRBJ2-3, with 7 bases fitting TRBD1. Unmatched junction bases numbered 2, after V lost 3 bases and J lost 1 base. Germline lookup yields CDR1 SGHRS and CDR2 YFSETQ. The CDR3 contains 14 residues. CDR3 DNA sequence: TGCGCCAGCAGCTCTGGACAGGGCACAGATACGCAGTATTTT. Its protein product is CASSSGQGTDTQYF.

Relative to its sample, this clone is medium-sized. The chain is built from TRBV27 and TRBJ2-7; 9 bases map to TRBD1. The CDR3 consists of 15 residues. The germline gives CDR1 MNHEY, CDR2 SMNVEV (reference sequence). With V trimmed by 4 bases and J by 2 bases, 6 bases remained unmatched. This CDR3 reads CASSSPGQGPYEQYF. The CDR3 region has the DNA TGTGCCAGCAGTTCCCCCGGACAGGGGCCCTACGAGCAGTACTTC.

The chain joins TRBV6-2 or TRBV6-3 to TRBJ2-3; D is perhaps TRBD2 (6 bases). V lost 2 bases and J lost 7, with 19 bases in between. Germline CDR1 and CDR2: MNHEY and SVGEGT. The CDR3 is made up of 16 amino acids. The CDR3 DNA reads TGTGCCAGCAGTTACGGCCCCCTAGCGTGGGCCCATACGCAGTATTTT. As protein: CASSYGPLAWAHTQYF.

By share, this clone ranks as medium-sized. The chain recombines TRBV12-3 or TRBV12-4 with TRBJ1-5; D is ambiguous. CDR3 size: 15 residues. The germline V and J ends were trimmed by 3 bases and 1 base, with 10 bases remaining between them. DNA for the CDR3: TGTGCCAGCAGTTTGGGGTTAGGGAGCAATCAGCCCCAGCATTTT. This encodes CASSLGLGSNQPQHF.

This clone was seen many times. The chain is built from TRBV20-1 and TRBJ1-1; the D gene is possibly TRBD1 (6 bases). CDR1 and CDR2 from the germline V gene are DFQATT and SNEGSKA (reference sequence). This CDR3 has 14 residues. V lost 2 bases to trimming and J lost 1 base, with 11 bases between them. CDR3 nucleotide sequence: TGCAGTGCTAGACGGACAGCTACGAACACTGAAGCTTTCTTT. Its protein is CSARRTATNTEAFF.

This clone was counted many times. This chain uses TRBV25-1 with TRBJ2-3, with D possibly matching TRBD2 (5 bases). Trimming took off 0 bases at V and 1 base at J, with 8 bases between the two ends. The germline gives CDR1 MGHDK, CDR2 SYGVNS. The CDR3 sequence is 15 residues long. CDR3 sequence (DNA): TGTGCCAGCAGTGAATACGGCGGGCGCACAGATACGCAGTATTTT. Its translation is CASSEYGGRTDTQYF.

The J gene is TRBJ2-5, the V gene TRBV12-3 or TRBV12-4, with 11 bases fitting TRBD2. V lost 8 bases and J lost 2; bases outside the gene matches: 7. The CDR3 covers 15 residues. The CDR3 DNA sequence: TGTGCCAGCTCGTCGACTAGCGGGGAACAAGAGACCCAGTACTTC. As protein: CASSSTSGEQETQYF.

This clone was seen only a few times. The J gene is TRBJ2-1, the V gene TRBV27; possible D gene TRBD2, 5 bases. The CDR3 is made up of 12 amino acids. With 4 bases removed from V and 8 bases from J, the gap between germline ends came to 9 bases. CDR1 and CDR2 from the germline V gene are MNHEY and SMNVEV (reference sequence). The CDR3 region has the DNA TGTGCCAGCAGTTCCTACGGGGATGAGCAGTTCTTC. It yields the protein CASSSYGDEQFF.

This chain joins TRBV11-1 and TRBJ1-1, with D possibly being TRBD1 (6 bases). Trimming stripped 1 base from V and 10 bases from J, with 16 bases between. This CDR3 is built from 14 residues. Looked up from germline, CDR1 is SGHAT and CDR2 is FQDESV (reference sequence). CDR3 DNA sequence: TGTGCCAGCAGCTTAGGGCTGCAGGGGTTATCAGCTTTCTTT. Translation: CASSLGLQGLSAFF.

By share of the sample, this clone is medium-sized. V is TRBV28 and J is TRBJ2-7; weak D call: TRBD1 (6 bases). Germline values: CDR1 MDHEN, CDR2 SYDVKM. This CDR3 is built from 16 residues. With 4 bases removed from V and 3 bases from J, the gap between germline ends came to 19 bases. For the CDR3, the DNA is TGTGCCAGCAGTTCCCTCCGGACAGTCGGGTTCTACGAGCAGTACTTC. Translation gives CASSSLRTVGFYEQYF.

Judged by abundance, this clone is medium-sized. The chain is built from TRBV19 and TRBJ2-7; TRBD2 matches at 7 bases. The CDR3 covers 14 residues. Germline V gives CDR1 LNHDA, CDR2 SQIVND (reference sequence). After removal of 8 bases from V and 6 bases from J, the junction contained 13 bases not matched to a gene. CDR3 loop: CASAPASGKGEQYF. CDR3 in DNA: TGTGCCAGTGCCCCGGCTAGCGGTAAGGGCGAGCAGTACTTC.

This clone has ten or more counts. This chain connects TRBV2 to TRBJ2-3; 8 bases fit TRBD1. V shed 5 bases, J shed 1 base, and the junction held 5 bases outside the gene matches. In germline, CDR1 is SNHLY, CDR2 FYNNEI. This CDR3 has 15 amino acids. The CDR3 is CASSRTGPGTDTQYF. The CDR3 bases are TGTGCCAGCAGTAGGACAGGGCCCGGCACAGATACGCAGTATTTT.

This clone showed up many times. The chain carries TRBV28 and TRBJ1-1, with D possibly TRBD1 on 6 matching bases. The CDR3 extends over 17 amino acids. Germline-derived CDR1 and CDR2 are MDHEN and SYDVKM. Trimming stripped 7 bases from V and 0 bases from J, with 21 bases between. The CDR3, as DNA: TGTGCCAGCACCCCCCGGCAGGGGCTAAATATGAACACTGAAGCTTTCTTT. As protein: CASTPRQGLNMNTEAFF.

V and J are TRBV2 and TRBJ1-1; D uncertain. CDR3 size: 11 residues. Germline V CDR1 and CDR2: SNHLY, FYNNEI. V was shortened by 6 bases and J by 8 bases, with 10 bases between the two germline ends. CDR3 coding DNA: TGTGCCAGCAGCGACGGTCCAGAAGCTTTCTTT. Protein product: CASSDGPEAFF.

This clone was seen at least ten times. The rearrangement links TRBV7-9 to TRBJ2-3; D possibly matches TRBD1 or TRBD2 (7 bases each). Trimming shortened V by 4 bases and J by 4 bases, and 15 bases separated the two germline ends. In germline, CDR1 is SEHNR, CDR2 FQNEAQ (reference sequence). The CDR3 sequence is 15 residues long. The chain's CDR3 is CASSSGGVGADTQYF. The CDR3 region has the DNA TGTGCCAGCAGCTCAGGGGGGGTAGGGGCAGATACGCAGTATTTT.

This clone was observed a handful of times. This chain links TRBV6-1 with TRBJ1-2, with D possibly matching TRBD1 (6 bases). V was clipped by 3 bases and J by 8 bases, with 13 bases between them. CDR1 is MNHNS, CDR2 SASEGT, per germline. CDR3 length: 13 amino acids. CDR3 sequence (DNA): TGTGCCAGCAGTGAGCTGACAGGTATCGGCTACACCTTC. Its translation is CASSELTGIGYTF.

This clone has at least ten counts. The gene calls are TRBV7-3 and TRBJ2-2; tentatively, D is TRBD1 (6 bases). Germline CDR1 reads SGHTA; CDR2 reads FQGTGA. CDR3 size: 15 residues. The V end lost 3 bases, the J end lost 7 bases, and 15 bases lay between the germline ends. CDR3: CASSFSPTGNGELFF. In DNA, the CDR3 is TGTGCCAGCAGCTTCTCCCCAACAGGGAACGGGGAGCTGTTTTTT.

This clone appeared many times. CDR3 bases: TGTGCCACCAGCCGGGACAGGGGGCGAGGCACAGATACGCAGTATTTT. Protein product: CATSRDRGRGTDTQYF. The chain combines TRBV15 with TRBJ2-3, with 12 bases matching TRBD1. V shed 5 bases, J shed 1 base, and the junction held 4 bases outside the gene matches. The CDR3 is 16 residues long. Germline V gene lookup returns CDR1 LNHNV and CDR2 YYDKDF (reference sequence).

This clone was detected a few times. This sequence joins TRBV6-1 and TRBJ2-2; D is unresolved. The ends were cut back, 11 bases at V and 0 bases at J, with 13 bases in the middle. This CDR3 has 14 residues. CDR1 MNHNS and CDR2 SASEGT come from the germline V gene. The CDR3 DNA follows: TGTGCCGCCTCCCCAGAGTCGAACACCGGGGAGCTGTTTTTT. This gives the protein CAASPESNTGELFF.

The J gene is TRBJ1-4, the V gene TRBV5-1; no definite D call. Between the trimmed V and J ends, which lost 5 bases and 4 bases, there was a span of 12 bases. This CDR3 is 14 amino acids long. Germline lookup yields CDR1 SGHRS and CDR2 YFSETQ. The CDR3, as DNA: TGCGCCAGCAGAAGTGGGCCTCTTAATGAAAAACTGTTTTTT. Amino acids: CASRSGPLNEKLFF.

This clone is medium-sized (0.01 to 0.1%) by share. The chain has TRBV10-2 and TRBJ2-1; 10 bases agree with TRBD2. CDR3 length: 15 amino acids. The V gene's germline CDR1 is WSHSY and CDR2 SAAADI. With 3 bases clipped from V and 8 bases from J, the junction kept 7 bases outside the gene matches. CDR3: CASSDWGSGGHEQFF. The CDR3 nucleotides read TGCGCCAGCAGTGATTGGGGTAGCGGGGGGCATGAGCAGTTCTTC.

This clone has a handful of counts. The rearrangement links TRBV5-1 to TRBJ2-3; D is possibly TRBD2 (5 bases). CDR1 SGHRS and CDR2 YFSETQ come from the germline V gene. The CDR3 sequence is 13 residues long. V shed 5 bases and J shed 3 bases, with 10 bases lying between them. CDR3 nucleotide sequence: TGCGCCAGCAGTCGGGGTGGGACAGATACGCAGTATTTT. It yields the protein CASSRGGTDTQYF. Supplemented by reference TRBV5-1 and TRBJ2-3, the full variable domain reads KAGVTQTPRYLIKTRGQQVTLSCSPISGHRSVSWYQQTPGQGLQFLFEYFSETQRNKGNFPGRFSGRQFSNSRSEMNVSTLELGDSALYLCASSRGGTDTQYFGPGTRLTVL.

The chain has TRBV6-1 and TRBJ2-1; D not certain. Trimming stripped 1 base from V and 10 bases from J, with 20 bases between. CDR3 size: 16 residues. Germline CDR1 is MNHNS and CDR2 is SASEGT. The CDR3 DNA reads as TGTGCCAGCAGTGAAGGGGTAGGAGCATCATCTAAGGAGCAGTTCTTC. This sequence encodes CASSEGVGASSKEQFF.

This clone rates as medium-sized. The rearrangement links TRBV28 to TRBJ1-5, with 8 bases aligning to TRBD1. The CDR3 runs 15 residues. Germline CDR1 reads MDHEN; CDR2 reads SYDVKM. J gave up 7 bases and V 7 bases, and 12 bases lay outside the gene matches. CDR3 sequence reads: CASTPDRGRRQPQHF. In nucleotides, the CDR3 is TGTGCCAGCACCCCCGACAGGGGACGACGGCAGCCCCAGCATTTT.